This entry lists 5 T cell receptor beta chains sequenced from one sample in a study of human versus mouse CDR3 diversity and MHC coevolution. Clones were read by immunoSEQ multiplex PCR, and TCRdb kept only the in-frame ones, dropping some. Among about 77,000 clones, 80% to 95% were seen once, and the ten largest hold around 0.15%. The sequencing sample was made of naive CD4+ T cells from blood. Regarding subset: CD45RO-negative CD62L-positive naive CD4 T cells. Every receptor here comes from a person aged 30 to 69 in good health.

This chain connects TRBV5-1 to TRBJ1-5; 7 bases match TRBD1. CDR1 and CDR2 (germline): SGHRS, YFSETQ. Trimming cost V 0 bases and J 6 bases; bases outside gene matches: 3. The length of the CDR3 is 14 residues. The CDR3 DNA reads as TGCGCCAGCAGCTTGGAGGGGGCCGCTCAGCCCCAGCATTTT. This gives the protein CASSLEGAAQPQHF.

The chain links TRBV5-4 to TRBJ2-5, with TRBD2 identical over 7 bases. Trimming cost V 1 base and J 2 bases; bases outside gene matches: 5. Germline values: CDR1 SGHNT, CDR2 YYREEE (reference sequence). The CDR3 extends over 15 amino acids. In DNA form, the CDR3 reads TGTGCCAGCAGCTTGTCGGGGGGAAGTCAAGAGACCCAGTACTTC. Translation gives CASSLSGGSQETQYF.

The V call is TRBV5-1, the J call TRBJ2-6, with 9 positions matching TRBD1. The trim removed 4 bases at V and 4 bases at J, leaving 9 bases unmatched. In germline, CDR1 is SGHRS, CDR2 YFSETQ. The CDR3 sequence is 17 residues long. The CDR3 sequence is CASSAGTGTYGANVLTF. CDR3 coding DNA: TGCGCCAGCAGCGCCGGGACAGGGACGTACGGGGCCAACGTCCTGACTTTC.

This rearrangement joins TRBV27 to TRBJ2-7; 7 bases match TRBD1. V was pared by 5 bases and J by 1 base, with 8 bases of the junction left unmatched. CDR1 is MNHEY, CDR2 SMNVEV, per germline (reference sequence). This CDR3 spans 15 amino acids. The DNA of the CDR3 is TGTGCCAGCAGTCCGGGACAGCGACTATCCTACGAGCAGTACTTC. Translating gives CASSPGQRLSYEQYF.

This clone was picked up one time. The chain uses TRBV7-9 and TRBJ1-6, with 9 bases that match TRBD1. From germline, CDR1 is SEHNR and CDR2 FQNEAQ (reference sequence). The CDR3 is made up of 15 amino acids. Germline trimming cut 0 bases from V and 7 bases from J; bases unmatched to any gene: 1. The CDR3 region is CASSLAGQGNSPLHF. CDR3 DNA: TGTGCCAGCAGCTTAGCGGGACAGGGAAATTCACCCCTCCACTTT. Full variable domain (outside the CDR3, taken from reference TRBV7-9 and TRBJ1-6): DTGVSQNPRHKITKRGQNVTFRCDPISEHNRLYWYRQTLGQGPEFLTYFQNEAQLEKSRLLSDRFSAERPKGSFSTLEIQRTEQGDSAMYLCASSLAGQGNSPLHFGNGTRLTVT.